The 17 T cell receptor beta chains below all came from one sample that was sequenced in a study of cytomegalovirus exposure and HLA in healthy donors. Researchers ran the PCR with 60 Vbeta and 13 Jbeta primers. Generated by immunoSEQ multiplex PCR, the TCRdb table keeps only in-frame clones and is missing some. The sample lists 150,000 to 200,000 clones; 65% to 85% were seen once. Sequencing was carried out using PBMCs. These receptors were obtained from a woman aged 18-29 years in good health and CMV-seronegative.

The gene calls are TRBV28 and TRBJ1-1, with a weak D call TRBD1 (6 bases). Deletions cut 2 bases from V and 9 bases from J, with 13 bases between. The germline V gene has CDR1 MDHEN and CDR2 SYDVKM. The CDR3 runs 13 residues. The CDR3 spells CASSLIAGQKAFF. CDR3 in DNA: TGTGCCAGCAGTTTAATAGCGGGACAAAAAGCTTTCTTT. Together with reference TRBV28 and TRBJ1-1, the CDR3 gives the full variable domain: DVKVTQSSRYLVKRTGEKVFLECVQDMDHENMFWYRQDPGLGLRLIYFSYDVKMKEKGDIPEGYSVSREKKERFSLILESASTNQTSMYLCASSLIAGQKAFFGQGTRLTVV.

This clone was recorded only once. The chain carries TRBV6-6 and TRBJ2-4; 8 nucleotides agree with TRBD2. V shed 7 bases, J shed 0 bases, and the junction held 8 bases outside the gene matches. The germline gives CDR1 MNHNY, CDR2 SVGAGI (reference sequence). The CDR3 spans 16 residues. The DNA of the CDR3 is TGTGCCAGCACAACGGGAGGGGGAATAGCCAAAAACATTCAGTACTTC. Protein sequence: CASTTGGGIAKNIQYF.

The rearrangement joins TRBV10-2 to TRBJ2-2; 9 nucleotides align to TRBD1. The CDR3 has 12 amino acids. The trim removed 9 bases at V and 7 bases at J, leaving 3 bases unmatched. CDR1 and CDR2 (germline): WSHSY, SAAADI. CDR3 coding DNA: TGCGCCAGTAGACAGGGGGACGGGGAGCTGTTTTTT. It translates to CASRQGDGELFF.

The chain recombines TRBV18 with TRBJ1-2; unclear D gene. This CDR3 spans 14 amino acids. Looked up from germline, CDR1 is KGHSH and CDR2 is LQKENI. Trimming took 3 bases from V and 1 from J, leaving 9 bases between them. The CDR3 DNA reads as TGTGCCAGCTCACCCAAGAGTGGTAACTATGGCTACACCTTC. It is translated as CASSPKSGNYGYTF.

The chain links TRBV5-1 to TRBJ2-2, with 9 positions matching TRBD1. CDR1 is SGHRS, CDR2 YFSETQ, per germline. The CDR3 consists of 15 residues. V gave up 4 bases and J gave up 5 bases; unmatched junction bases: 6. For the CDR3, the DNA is TGCGCCAGCAGCGCAGACAGGGGGAGTACCGGGGAGCTGTTTTTT. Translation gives CASSADRGSTGELFF. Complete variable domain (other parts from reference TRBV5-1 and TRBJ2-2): KAGVTQTPRYLIKTRGQQVTLSCSPISGHRSVSWYQQTPGQGLQFLFEYFSETQRNKGNFPGRFSGRQFSNSRSEMNVSTLELGDSALYLCASSADRGSTGELFFGEGSRLTVL.

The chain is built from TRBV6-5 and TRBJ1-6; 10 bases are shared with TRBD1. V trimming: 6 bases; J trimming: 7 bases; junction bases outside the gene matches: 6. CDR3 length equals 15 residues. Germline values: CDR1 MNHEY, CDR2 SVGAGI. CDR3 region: CASRTGGEGNSPLHF. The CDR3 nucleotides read TGTGCCAGCAGGACAGGGGGCGAAGGGAATTCACCCCTCCACTTT.

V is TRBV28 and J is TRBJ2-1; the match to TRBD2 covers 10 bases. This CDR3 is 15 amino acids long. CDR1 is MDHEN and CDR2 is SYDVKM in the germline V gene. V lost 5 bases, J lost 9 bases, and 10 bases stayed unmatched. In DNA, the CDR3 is TGTGCCAGCAGTAAAAGCGGGGGGGCCGGGGTTGAGCAGTTCTTC. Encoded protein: CASSKSGGAGVEQFF.

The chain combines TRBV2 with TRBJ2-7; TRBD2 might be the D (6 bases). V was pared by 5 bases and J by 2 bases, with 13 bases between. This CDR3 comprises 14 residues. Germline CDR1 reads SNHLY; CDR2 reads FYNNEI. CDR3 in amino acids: CASSPSVSAYEQYF. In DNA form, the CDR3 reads TGTGCCAGCAGTCCTAGCGTGAGCGCCTACGAGCAGTACTTC.

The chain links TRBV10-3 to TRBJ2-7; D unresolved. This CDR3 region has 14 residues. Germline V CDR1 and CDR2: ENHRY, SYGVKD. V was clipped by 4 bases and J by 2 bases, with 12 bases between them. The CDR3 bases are TGTGCCATCAGTGTCAGGCAGTTCCCCTACGAGCAGTACTTC. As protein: CAISVRQFPYEQYF.

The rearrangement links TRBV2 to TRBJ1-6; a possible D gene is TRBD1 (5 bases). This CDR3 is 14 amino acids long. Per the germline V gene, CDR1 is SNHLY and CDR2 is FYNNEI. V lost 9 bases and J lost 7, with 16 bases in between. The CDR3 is CASRRGSKNSPLHF. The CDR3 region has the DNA TGTGCCAGTCGCCGGGGGTCTAAGAATTCACCCCTCCACTTT.

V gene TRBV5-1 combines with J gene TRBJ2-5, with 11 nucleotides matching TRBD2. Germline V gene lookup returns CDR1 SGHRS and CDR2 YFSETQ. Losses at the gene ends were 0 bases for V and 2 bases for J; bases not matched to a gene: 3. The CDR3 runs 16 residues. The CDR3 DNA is TGCGCCAGCAGCTTGGTAGCGGGGGGGCGACAAGAGACCCAGTACTTC. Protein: CASSLVAGGRQETQYF.

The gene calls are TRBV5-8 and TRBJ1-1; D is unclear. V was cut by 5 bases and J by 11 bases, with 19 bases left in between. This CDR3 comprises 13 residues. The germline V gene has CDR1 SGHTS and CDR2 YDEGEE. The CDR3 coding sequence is TGTGCCAGCAGTAAAAAAACAGCGGTTGGGGCTTTCTTT. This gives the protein CASSKKTAVGAFF.

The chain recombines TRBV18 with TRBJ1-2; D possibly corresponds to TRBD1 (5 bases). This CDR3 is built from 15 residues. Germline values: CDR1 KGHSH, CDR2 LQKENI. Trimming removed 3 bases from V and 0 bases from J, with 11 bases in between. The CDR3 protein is CASSPGRVSNYGYTF. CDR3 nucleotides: TGTGCCAGCTCACCGGGCAGGGTTTCTAACTATGGCTACACCTTC.

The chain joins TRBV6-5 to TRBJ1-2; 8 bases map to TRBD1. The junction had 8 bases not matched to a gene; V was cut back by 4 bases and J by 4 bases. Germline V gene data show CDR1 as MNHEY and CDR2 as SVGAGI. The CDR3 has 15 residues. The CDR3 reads CASSLLDRAGYGYTF. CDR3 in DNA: TGTGCCAGCAGTTTACTGGACAGGGCGGGCTATGGCTACACCTTC.

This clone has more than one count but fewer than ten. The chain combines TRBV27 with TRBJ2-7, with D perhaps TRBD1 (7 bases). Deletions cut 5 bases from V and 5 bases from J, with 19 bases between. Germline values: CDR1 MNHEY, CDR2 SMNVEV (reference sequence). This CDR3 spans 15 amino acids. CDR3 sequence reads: CASSKTGRRFDEQYF. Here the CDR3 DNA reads TGTGCCAGCAGTAAGACAGGGAGGCGATTCGACGAGCAGTACTTC.

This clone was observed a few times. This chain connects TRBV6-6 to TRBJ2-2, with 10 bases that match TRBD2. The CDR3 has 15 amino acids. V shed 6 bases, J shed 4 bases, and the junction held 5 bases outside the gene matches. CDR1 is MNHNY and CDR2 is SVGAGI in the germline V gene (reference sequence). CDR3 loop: CASSPTSGVTGELFF. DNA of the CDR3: TGTGCCAGCAGCCCCACTAGCGGGGTCACCGGGGAGCTGTTTTTT.

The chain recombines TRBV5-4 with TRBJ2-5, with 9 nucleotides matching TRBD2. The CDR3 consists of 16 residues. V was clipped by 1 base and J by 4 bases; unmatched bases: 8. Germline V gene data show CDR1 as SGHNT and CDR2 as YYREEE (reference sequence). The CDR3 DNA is TGTGCCAGCAGCTTGTGGGGCGGGGGGGCCGGAGAGACCCAGTACTTC. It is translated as CASSLWGGGAGETQYF.